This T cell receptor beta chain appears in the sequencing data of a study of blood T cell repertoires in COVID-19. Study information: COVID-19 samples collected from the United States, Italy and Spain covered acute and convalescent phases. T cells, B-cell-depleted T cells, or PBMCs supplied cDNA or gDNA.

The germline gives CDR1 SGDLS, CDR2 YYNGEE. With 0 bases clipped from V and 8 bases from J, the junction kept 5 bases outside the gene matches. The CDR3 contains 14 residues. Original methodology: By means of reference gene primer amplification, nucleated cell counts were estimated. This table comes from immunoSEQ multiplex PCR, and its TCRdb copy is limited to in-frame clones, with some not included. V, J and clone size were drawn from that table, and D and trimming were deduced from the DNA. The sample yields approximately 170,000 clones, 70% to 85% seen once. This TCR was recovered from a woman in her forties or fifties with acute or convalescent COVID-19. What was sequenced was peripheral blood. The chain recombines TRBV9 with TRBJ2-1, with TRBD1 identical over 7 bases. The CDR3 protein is CASSVGPGGYEQFF. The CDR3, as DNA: TGTGCCAGCAGCGTAGGACCAGGGGGATATGAGCAGTTCTTC.